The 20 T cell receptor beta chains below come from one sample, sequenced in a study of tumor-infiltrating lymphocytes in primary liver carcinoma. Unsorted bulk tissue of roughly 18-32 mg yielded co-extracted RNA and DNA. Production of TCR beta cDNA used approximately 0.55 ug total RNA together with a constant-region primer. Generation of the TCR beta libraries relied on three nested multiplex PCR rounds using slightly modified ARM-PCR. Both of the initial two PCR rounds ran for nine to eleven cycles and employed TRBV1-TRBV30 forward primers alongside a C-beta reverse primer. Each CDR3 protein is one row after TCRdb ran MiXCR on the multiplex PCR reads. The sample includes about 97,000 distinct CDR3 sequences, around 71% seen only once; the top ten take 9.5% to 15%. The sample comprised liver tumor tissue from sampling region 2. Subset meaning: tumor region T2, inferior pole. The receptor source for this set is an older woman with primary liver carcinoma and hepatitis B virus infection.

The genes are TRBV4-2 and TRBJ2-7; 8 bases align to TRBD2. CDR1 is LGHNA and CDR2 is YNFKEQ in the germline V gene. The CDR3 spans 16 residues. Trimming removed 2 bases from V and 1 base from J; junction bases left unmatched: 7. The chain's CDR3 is CASSQRTSLLSYEQYF. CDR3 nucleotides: TGTGCCAGCAGCCAACGGACTAGCCTCCTATCCTACGAGCAGTACTTC.

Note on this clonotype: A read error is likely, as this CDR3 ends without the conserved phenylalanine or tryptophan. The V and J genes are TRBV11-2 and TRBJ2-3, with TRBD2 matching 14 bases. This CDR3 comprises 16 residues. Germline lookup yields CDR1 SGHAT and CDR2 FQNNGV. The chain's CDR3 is CASSPGTSGSTDTQYL. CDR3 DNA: TGTGCCAGCAGTCCAGGGACTAGCGGGAGCACAGATACCCAGTATCTT.

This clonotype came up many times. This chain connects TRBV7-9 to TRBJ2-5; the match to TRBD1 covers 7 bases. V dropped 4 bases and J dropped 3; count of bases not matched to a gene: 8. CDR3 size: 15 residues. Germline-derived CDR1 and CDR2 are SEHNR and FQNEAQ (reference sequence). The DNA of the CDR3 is TGTGCCAGCAGCTCGAAGACAGGGCGGAAAGAGACCCAGTACTTC. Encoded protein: CASSSKTGRKETQYF.

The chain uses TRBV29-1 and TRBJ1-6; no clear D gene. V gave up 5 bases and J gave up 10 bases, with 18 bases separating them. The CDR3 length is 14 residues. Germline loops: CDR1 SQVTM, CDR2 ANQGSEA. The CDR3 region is CSVKVYSGESPLHF. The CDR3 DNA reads TGCAGCGTTAAAGTATATTCCGGGGAATCACCCCTCCACTTT.

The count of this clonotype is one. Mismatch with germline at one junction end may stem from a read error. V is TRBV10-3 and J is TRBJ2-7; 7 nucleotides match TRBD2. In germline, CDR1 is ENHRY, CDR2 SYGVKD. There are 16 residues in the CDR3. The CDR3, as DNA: TGTGCCATCAGTGCGACCGGGGGGATGTCCAACTACGAGCAGCACTTC. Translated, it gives CAISATGGMSNYEQHF.

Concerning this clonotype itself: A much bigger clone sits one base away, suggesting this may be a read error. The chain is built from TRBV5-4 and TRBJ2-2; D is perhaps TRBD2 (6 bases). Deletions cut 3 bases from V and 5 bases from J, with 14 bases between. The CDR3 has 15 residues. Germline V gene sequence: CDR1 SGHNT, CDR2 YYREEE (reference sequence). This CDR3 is CASSWDGRGTGELFF. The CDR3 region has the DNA TGTGCCAGCAGCTGGGACGGGAGAGGGACCGGGGAGCTGTTTTTT.

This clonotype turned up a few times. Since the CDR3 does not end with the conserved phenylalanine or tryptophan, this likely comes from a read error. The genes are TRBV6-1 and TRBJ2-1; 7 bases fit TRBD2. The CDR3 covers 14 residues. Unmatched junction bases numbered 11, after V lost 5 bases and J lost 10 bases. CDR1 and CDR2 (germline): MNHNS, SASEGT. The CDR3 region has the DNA TGTGCCAGCAGTCGGGAGGCTAGGGTAGGCGAGCAGTTCATC. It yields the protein CASSREARVGEQFI.

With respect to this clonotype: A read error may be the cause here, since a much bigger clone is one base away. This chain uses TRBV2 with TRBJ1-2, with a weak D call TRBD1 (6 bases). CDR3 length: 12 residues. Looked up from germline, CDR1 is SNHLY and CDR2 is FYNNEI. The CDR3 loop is CASSETGHGYAF. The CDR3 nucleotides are TGTGCCAGCAGCGAGACAGGCCATGGCTACGCCTTC.

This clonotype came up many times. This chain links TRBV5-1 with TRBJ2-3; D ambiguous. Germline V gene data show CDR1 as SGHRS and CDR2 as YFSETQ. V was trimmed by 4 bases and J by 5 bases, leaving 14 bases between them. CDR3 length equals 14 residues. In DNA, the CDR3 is TGCGCCAGCAGCCTAGGGTCCCTGGGAGATACGCAGTATTTT. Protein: CASSLGSLGDTQYF.

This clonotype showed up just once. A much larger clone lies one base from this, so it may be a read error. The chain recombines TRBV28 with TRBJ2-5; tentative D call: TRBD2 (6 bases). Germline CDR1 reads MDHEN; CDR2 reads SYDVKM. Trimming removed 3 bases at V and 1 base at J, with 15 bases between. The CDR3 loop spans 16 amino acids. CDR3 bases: TGTGCCAGCAGTTTTCCTGGAGGGTCAATCCAAGAGACCCAGTACTTC. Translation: CASSFPGGSIQETQYF.

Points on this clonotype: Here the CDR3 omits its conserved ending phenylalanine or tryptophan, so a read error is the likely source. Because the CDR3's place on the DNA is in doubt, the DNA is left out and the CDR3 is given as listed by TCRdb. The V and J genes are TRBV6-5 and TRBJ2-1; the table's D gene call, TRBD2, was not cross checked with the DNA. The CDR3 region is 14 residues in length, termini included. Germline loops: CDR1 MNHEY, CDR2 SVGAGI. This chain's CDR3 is CASTPPTGGLEQFC.

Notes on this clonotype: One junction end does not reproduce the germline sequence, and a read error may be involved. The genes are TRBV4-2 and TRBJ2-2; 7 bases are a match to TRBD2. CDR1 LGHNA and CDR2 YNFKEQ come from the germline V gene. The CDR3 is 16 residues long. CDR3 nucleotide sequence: TGTGCCCGCAGCCATGCTGTGGGGGGGAGAACCGGGGAGCTGTTTTTT. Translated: CARSHAVGGRTGELFF.

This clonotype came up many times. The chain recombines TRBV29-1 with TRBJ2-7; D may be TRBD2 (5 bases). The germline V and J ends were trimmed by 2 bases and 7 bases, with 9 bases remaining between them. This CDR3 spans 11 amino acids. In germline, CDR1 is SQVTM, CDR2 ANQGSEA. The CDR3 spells CSVERGGEQYF. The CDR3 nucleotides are TGCAGCGTTGAAAGAGGAGGAGAGCAGTACTTC.

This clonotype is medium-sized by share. The CDR3 DNA follows: TGTGCCAGCAGCTTACAACGAACAGGGCAAACTAATGAAAAACTGTTTTTT. Translating gives CASSLQRTGQTNEKLFF. The chain couples TRBV11-2 to TRBJ1-4; weak D call: TRBD1 (6 bases). CDR1 is SGHAT and CDR2 is FQNNGV in the germline V gene. CDR3 length: 17 amino acids. V was trimmed by 2 bases and J by 1 base, leaving 14 bases between them.

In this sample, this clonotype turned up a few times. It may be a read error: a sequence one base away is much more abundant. The CDR3 DNA sequence: TGTGCCAGCAGCTTGATAGGGATCAGTAACTATGGCCACACCTTC. Its protein product is CASSLIGISNYGHTF. The rearrangement joins TRBV5-5 to TRBJ1-2; D remains ambiguous. Germline V gene sequence: CDR1 SGHKS, CDR2 YYEKEE (reference sequence). CDR3 length: 15 amino acids.

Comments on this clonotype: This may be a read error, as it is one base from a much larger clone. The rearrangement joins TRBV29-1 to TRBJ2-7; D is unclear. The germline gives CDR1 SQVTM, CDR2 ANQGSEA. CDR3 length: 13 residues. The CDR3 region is CTVALGLWDEQYF. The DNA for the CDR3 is TGCACCGTTGCCCTCGGGTTATGGGACGAGCAGTACTTC.

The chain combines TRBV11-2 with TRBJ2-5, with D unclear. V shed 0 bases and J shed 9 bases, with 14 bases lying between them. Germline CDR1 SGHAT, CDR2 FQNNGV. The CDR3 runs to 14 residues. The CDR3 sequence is CASSLESGPWAQYF. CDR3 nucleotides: TGTGCCAGCAGCTTAGAATCAGGTCCCTGGGCCCAGTACTTC.

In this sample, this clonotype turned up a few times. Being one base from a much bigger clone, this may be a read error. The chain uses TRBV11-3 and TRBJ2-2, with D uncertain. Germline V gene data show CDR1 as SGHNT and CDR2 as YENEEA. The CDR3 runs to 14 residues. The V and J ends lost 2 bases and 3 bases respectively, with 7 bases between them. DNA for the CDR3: TGTGCCAGCAGCTTACTTATGGACACCGGGGAGCTGTTTTTT. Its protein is CASSLLMDTGELFF.

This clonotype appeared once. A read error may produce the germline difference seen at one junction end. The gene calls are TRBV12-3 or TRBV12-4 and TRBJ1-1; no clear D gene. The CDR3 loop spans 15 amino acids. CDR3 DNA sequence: TGTGCCAGCAGGCGAACTATAGGGTACAACACTGAATCTTTCTTT. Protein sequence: CASRRTIGYNTESFF.

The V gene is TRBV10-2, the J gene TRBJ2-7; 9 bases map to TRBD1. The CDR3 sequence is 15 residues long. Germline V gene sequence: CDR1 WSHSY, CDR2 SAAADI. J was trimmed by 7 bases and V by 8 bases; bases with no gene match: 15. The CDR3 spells CASVKGGTGLYEQYF. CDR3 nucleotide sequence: TGCGCCAGCGTTAAGGGCGGGACAGGGCTCTATGAGCAGTACTTC.